These 23 T cell receptor beta chains were all obtained from the same sample, sequenced in a study of regulatory T cells in long-lasting Graves disease. As to time point: newly diagnosed GD, antithyroid drugs for less than 3 months. PBMC-extracted RNA yielded the TCR library. Construction of the TCR beta libraries employed iRepertoire HTBI primers in conjunction with Arm-PCR of CDR3 regions. TCRdb used MiXCR to reprocess the multiplex PCR reads, holding one entry per CDR3 protein. The sample consists of roughly 350,000 distinct CDR3 sequences, about 16% of them appearing once. The same data also went into a second study, on T cells in Graves' hyperthyroidism and ophthalmopathy.

This specimen consisted of peripheral blood mononuclear cells (PBMCs), obtained at new diagnosis, from a patient treated with antithyroid drugs. The origin of the receptors is a woman under 30 with Graves disease.

This clonotype was seen ten or more times. V and J are TRBV5-1 and TRBJ2-1; D is undetermined. CDR1 is SGHRS, CDR2 YFSETQ, per germline. The ends were cut back, 3 bases at V and 2 bases at J, with 15 bases in the middle. This CDR3 is 16 amino acids long. DNA of the CDR3: TGCGCCAGCAGCTCCAGCGCGACCCCCCCCTACAATGAGCAGTTCTTC. Translation: CASSSSATPPYNEQFF.

This clonotype has at least ten counts. The gene calls are TRBV7-8 and TRBJ2-7; D possibly corresponds to TRBD1 (5 bases). The CDR3 is 14 residues long. Germline CDR1 and CDR2: SGHVS and FQNEAQ. V lost 6 bases and J 3 bases, leaving 15 bases between the germline ends. CDR3 region: CASSRRAGNYEQYF. The CDR3 coding sequence is TGTGCCAGCAGTCGAAGAGCAGGGAACTACGAGCAGTACTTC.

The chain combines TRBV28 with TRBJ2-5; D is unclear. The ends were cut back, 7 bases at V and 5 bases at J, with 5 bases in the middle. Germline V gene data show CDR1 as MDHEN and CDR2 as SYDVKM. This CDR3 has 10 residues. The CDR3 coding sequence is TGTGCCAGCATGTTGGAGACCCAGTACTTC. It translates to CASMLETQYF.

This clonotype was seen a handful of times. This CDR3 reads CASSQDWRWGRETEAFF. The CDR3 DNA reads as TGTGCCAGCAGCCAAGATTGGCGATGGGGGCGGGAGACTGAAGCTTTCTTT. V and J are TRBV3-1 and TRBJ1-1; weak D call: TRBD1 (6 bases). Trimming cost V 0 bases and J 5 bases, with 19 bases left between them. The CDR3 loop spans 17 amino acids. Germline V gene lookup returns CDR1 LGHDT and CDR2 YNNKEL (reference sequence).

V gene TRBV6-5 combines with J gene TRBJ2-5; D is perhaps TRBD2 (6 bases). This CDR3 has 14 amino acids. Trimming shortened V by 0 bases and J by 7 bases, and 12 bases separated the two germline ends. Germline V gives CDR1 MNHEY, CDR2 SVGAGI. The CDR3 DNA reads as TGTGCCAGCAGTTACTCGAGGGACGGGGGGACCCAGTACTTC. The encoded protein is CASSYSRDGGTQYF.

This clonotype has more than one count but fewer than ten. The rearrangement uses TRBV12-3 or TRBV12-4 and TRBJ1-6, with 7 bases identical to TRBD1. V lost 7 bases to trimming and J lost 10 bases; unmatched junction nucleotides: 10. CDR3 size: 14 residues. DNA of the CDR3: TGTGCCAGCACCCCCAGACAGGGTGAATCACCCCTCCACTTT. Residues: CASTPRQGESPLHF.

At least ten counts were recorded for this clonotype. The rearrangement uses TRBV9 and TRBJ1-3, with D perhaps TRBD1 (6 bases). V gave up 6 bases and J gave up 4 bases, with 8 bases separating them. Germline V gene sequence: CDR1 SGDLS, CDR2 YYNGEE. The length of the CDR3 is 12 residues. In DNA form, the CDR3 reads TGTGCCAGCATGGGGGCAGGAAACACCATATATTTT. Protein product: CASMGAGNTIYF.

The V and J genes are TRBV2 and TRBJ1-1; D uncertain. The ends were cut back, 8 bases at V and 8 bases at J, with 21 bases in the middle. This CDR3 is built from 14 residues. Germline lookup yields CDR1 SNHLY and CDR2 FYNNEI. The chain's CDR3 is CASFGHLLTIEAFF. DNA of the CDR3: TGTGCCAGCTTTGGCCATCTACTAACCATCGAAGCTTTCTTT.

This clonotype came up many times. The chain carries TRBV2 and TRBJ2-7; no definite D call. The CDR3 runs 11 residues. CDR1 and CDR2 (germline): SNHLY, FYNNEI. V lost 3 bases and J lost 3, with 3 bases in between. The CDR3 spells CASSDHYEQYF. The CDR3, as DNA: TGTGCCAGCAGTGACCACTACGAGCAGTACTTC.

About this clonotype itself: This sequence may be a read error, since a much larger clone differs from it by one base. The rearrangement uses TRBV5-1 and TRBJ2-7, with 8 bases fitting TRBD1. There are 14 residues in the CDR3. V trimming: 4 bases; J trimming: 5 bases; junction bases outside the gene matches: 8. Germline V gene data show CDR1 as SGHRS and CDR2 as YFSETQ. CDR3 nucleotide sequence: TGCGCCAGCAGCGGGACAGGAGGTTCCCACGAGCAGTACTTC. Amino acid sequence: CASSGTGGSHEQYF.

This clonotype was recorded at least ten times. The gene calls are TRBV12-3 or TRBV12-4 and TRBJ2-1; 8 positions match TRBD2. V dropped 6 bases and J dropped 2; count of bases not matched to a gene: 6. The CDR3 contains 15 residues. The DNA for the CDR3 is TGTGCCAGCAGCGGGGGCGGGGGGACCTACAATGAGCAGTTCTTC. As protein: CASSGGGGTYNEQFF.

This clonotype was counted ten times or more. The gene calls are TRBV5-1 and TRBJ2-3; 9 bases are a match to TRBD2. In germline, CDR1 is SGHRS, CDR2 YFSETQ. Trimming at V came to 3 bases and at J to 1 base, leaving 0 bases not matched to a gene. The CDR3 totals 14 residues. The CDR3 protein is CASSWTSGTDTQYF. The CDR3 DNA reads TGCGCCAGCAGCTGGACTAGCGGCACAGATACGCAGTATTTT.

This clonotype was observed many times. This rearrangement joins TRBV12-3 or TRBV12-4 to TRBJ2-3; D not certain. V dropped 8 bases and J dropped 2 bases, with 11 bases sitting between them. This CDR3 is 13 amino acids long. CDR3: CASLNSYTDTQYF. CDR3 DNA: TGTGCCAGCTTAAACAGCTACACAGATACGCAGTATTTT.

This clonotype was detected only a few times. The V gene is TRBV20-1, the J gene TRBJ1-2; D remains unclear. The V gene lost 3 bases and the J gene lost 7 bases, with 18 bases spanning the gap. In germline, CDR1 is DFQATT, CDR2 SNEGSKA (reference sequence). The CDR3 is 14 amino acids. For the CDR3, the DNA is TGCAGTGCTAGTTCAGGCAGACCTAAGGGTGGCTACACCTTC. Amino acids: CSASSGRPKGGYTF.

This clonotype was recorded at least ten times. This rearrangement joins TRBV5-6 to TRBJ2-1, with 8 bases lining up with TRBD2. There are 15 residues in the CDR3. The V gene end was trimmed by 3 bases and the J gene end by 5 bases; junction bases not matched to a gene: 7. Germline V lookup: CDR1 SGHDT, CDR2 YYEEEE. DNA for the CDR3: TGTGCCAGCAGCTATTTCCGGCGGGAGGACAATGAGCAGTTCTTC. Its protein product is CASSYFRREDNEQFF.

This clonotype was recorded at least ten times. V is TRBV30 and J is TRBJ2-5; TRBD1 matches at 7 bases. Trimming took 7 bases from V and 4 from J; bases not matched to a gene: 9. Germline V CDR1 and CDR2: GTSNPN, SVGIG (reference sequence). CDR3 length: 13 amino acids. The DNA of the CDR3 is TGTGCCTTCGGGACAGTTGCAGGAGAGACCCAGTACTTC. The encoded protein is CAFGTVAGETQYF.

This clonotype appeared many times. The chain couples TRBV7-6 to TRBJ1-2; D call uncertain. Trimming shortened V by 0 bases and J by 7 bases, and 12 bases separated the two germline ends. CDR1 SGHVS and CDR2 FNYEAQ come from the germline V gene. The CDR3 length is 14 residues. CDR3 protein: CASSLAQEGSGYTF. CDR3 in DNA: TGTGCCAGCAGCTTAGCCCAGGAAGGGAGTGGCTACACCTTC.

This clonotype was counted many times. J is TRBJ2-1 and V is TRBV30, with 9 bases matching TRBD2. CDR1 is GTSNPN and CDR2 is SVGIG in the germline V gene (reference sequence). There are 14 residues in the CDR3. J lost 5 bases, V lost 2 bases, and 4 bases had no gene match. CDR3 bases: TGTGCCTGGAGTAATAGCGGGAGTAACAATGAGCAGTTCTTC. Protein product: CAWSNSGSNNEQFF.

This clonotype was seen more than once but under ten times. The rearrangement links TRBV29-1 to TRBJ1-1; possibly TRBD1 for D (5 bases). Between the trimmed V and J ends, which lost 6 bases and 1 base, there was a span of 15 bases. CDR3 length equals 14 residues. Per the germline V gene, CDR1 is SQVTM and CDR2 is ANQGSEA. The CDR3 protein is CSVRDGGQNTEAFF. The CDR3 DNA reads as TGCAGCGTCCGGGACGGAGGACAGAACACTGAAGCTTTCTTT.

This clonotype has ten or more counts. This chain links TRBV28 with TRBJ2-7; tentatively, D is TRBD1 (6 bases). Germline CDR1 is MDHEN and CDR2 is SYDVKM. The CDR3 totals 15 residues. The V end was cut by 5 bases, the J end by 3 bases, with 17 bases between. The CDR3 nucleotides read TGTGCCAGCAGTCCCGAAGGGGGACGTGGCTACGAGCAGTACTTC. Protein: CASSPEGGRGYEQYF. Together with reference TRBV28 and TRBJ2-7, the CDR3 gives the full variable domain: DVKVTQSSRYLVKRTGEKVFLECVQDMDHENMFWYRQDPGLGLRLIYFSYDVKMKEKGDIPEGYSVSREKKERFSLILESASTNQTSMYLCASSPEGGRGYEQYFGPGTRLTVT.

This clonotype was detected many times. The V and J genes are TRBV20-1 and TRBJ2-7, with no clear D. The CDR3 spans 13 residues. The germline gives CDR1 DFQATT, CDR2 SNEGSKA (reference sequence). V shed 6 bases and J shed 4 bases, with 16 bases lying between them. The CDR3 sequence is CSAKAPVGYEQYF. In DNA, the CDR3 is TGCAGTGCAAAAGCCCCTGTTGGATACGAGCAGTACTTC.

This chain links TRBV4-1 with TRBJ2-4; 7 bases are shared with TRBD1. The CDR3 loop spans 15 amino acids. CDR1 is MGHRA and CDR2 is YSYEKL in the germline V gene. J lost 2 bases, V lost 2 bases, and 3 bases had no gene match. CDR3 amino acids: CASSQPTGSKNIQYF. CDR3 in DNA: TGCGCCAGCAGCCAACCGACAGGGTCCAAAAACATTCAGTACTTC.

This clonotype was detected ten times or more. The chain is built from TRBV7-8 and TRBJ2-1; D ambiguous. This CDR3 has 12 residues. From germline, CDR1 is SGHVS and CDR2 FQNEAQ. V was pared by 3 bases and J by 6 bases, with 6 bases between. As DNA, the CDR3 is TGTGCCAGCAGCTTTACGCCCAATGAGCAGTTCTTC. It codes for CASSFTPNEQFF.